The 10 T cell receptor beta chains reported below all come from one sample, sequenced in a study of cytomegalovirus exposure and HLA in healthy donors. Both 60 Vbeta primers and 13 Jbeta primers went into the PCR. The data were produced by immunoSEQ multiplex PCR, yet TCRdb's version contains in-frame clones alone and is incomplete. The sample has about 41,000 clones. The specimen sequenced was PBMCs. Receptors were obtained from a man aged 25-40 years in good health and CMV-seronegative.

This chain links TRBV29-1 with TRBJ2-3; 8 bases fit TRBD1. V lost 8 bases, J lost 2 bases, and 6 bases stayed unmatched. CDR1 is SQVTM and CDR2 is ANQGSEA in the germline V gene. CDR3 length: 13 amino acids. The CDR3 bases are TGCAGCACGTCAGGGGGCAACACAGATACGCAGTATTTT. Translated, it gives CSTSGGNTDTQYF.

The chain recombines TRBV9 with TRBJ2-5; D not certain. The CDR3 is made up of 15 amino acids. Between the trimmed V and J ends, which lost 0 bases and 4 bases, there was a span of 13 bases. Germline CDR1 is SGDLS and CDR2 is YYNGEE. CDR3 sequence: CASSVAAGRIETQYF. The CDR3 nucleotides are TGTGCCAGCAGCGTAGCTGCTGGGCGTATAGAGACCCAGTACTTC.

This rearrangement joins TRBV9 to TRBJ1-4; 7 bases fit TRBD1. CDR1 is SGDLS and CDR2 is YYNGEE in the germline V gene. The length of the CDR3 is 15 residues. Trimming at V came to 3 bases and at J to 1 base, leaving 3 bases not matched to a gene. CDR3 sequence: CASSARQGTNEKLFF. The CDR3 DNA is TGTGCCAGCAGCGCCCGACAGGGAACTAATGAAAAACTGTTTTTT.

The DNA for the CDR3 is TGTGCCTGGAGTGTACGGGTCTCAGATACGCAGTATTTT. Translated: CAWSVRVSDTQYF. The V and J genes are TRBV30 and TRBJ2-3; D is undetermined. Germline CDR1 is GTSNPN and CDR2 is SVGIG (reference sequence). The ends were cut back, 0 bases at V and 4 bases at J, with 8 bases in the middle. The CDR3 covers 13 residues.

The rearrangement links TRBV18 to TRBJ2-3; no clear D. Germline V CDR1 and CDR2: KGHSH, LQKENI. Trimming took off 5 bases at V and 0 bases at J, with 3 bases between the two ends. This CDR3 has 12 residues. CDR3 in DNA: TGTGCCAGCTCAACTAGCACAGATACGCAGTATTTT. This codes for CASSTSTDTQYF.

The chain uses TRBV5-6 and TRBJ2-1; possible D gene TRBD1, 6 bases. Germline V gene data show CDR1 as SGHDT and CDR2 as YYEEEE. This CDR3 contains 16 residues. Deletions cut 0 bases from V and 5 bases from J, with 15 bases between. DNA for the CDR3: TGTGCCAGCAGCTTGGTCTTAGGGGGTATCAACAATGAGCAGTTCTTC. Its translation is CASSLVLGGINNEQFF.

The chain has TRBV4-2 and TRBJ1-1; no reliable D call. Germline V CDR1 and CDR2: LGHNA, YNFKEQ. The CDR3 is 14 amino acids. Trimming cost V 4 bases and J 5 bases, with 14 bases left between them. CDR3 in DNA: TGTGCCAGCAGCCCCCTCGGGGTGGCAACTGAAGCTTTCTTT. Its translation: CASSPLGVATEAFF.

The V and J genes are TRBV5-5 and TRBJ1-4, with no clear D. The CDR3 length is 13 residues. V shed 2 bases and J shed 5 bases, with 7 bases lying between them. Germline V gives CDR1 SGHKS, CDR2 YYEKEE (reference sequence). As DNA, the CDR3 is TGTGCCAGCAGCTTTTCGGGGAATGAAAAACTGTTTTTT. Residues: CASSFSGNEKLFF. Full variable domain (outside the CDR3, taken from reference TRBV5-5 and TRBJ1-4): DAGVTQSPTHLIKTRGQQVTLRCSPISGHKSVSWYQQVLGQGPQFIFQYYEKEERGRGNFPDRFSARQFPNYSSELNVNALLLGDSALYLCASSFSGNEKLFFGSGTQLSVL.

CDR3 DNA sequence: TGCGCCAGCAAAATAGCGGGGTCCTCCTACGAGCAGTACTTC. Protein: CASKIAGSSYEQYF. This chain uses TRBV5-1 with TRBJ2-7; 8 bases align to TRBD2. The CDR3 totals 14 residues. V gave up 6 bases and J gave up 0 bases; unmatched junction bases: 5. Germline V gene lookup returns CDR1 SGHRS and CDR2 YFSETQ.

The chain's CDR3 is CASSPSTGWVTEAFF. As DNA, the CDR3 is TGTGCCAGCAGTCCCTCGACAGGGTGGGTGACTGAAGCTTTCTTT. This chain links TRBV27 with TRBJ1-1; 7 nucleotides agree with TRBD1. Germline assignment: CDR1 MNHEY and CDR2 SMNVEV (reference sequence). The CDR3 loop spans 15 amino acids. Germline trimming cut 5 bases from V and 5 bases from J; bases unmatched to any gene: 11.